The T cell receptor (beta chain) described here comes from a study of cytomegalovirus exposure and HLA in healthy donors (dated by TCRdb to 2016 to 2017). Describing the broader study: An earlier analysis of around 600 of the donors reported about 250 Gb of sequence data and 100 million to 140 million unique TCR beta sequences from about 180 million T cells. Rather than drawing on any new phenotypic data, the later analysis identified candidate immune exposures from TCR beta sequences and the way those sequences occurred across donors. In a later genetic analysis, genome-wide SNP genotypes for about 55% of the 666 donors were used, and that subset was treated as a discovery cohort. Of the 300 to 500 genotyped donors, less than 85% were placed in the genetic ancestry cluster associated with self-reported Caucasian donors. Both class I and class II loci were covered by HLA typing, at four-digit resolution. Donor age, sex, ethnicity and CMV serostatus were compiled alongside the repertoire data. In an earlier analysis of 550 to 700 of the donors, high-throughput TCR beta sequencing was used to judge whether each TCR beta V gene segment behaved as functional or pseudogenic. Typing coverage differed by locus: A, B, C, DRB1 and DQB1 were typed in roughly 620-630 donors, DQA1 in about 550, DPA1 in 600 to 610, and DPB1 in roughly 450. An early release covering roughly 640 HLA-typed donors comprised roughly 300 gigabases of sequencing data and roughly 86 million unique TCR sequences. All discovery cohort repertoires had been generated using a single sequencing platform. Several DR-DQ haplotypes were treated as single units for association and clustering because of strong linkage in the cohort. Using immunosequencing, the study profiled T cell repertoires from 500 to 800 subjects and related those repertoires to cytomegalovirus serostatus. In a later analysis, previously published TCR beta repertoires from 600 to 850 donors were re-analyzed and high-resolution HLA genotyping was added so that TCR occurrence patterns could be studied. To predict cytomegalovirus infection status, the study brought together high-throughput TCR immunosequencing, statistical association of individual TCRs with disease status, and machine learning. On average, approximately 250,000 unique TCR beta nucleotide sequences were sequenced per donor among 398 genotyped donors of the cohort, with 15% to 20% of those sequences being non-productive. Along with the roughly 700-subject first cohort, a separate validation cohort of 120 different subjects was used. The study aimed to test whether signatures of past pathogen exposure could be identified by cataloging public T cell receptors.

Overall study results and their limits: In an earlier analysis of 587 of the donors, most TCR beta V segments appeared in productive rearrangements about 87% or about 30% of the time, broadly matching IMGT annotations. Because counts were too low, some 16 rarely observed V segments, including chromosome 9 orphons, were excluded from the earlier analysis of roughly 580 of the donors. The authors suggested that the approach could potentially be extended to other disease states and immunological phenotypes. Linkage disequilibrium might explain the correlated functional status among segregating V segments, but an unknown experimental factor could not be ruled out. The cohort was sequenced for TCR beta chains only, and without alpha or paired-chain data the features that could be detected were limited. The presence/absence analyses assumed that sequencing depth was roughly uniform across donors, and that assumption may not be true. In a later analysis, most CMV-associated TCR beta chains were found to appear HLA-restricted, with HLA associations seemingly driven largely by CMV exposure. A group of highly shared sequence variants was considered likely to be a technical artifact of the sequencing pipeline. When HLA alleles, especially DR and DQ, strongly co-occurred, TCR associations were difficult to assign to individual alleles. In a later analysis, TCR association rates were found to vary across HLA loci, with the most associated TCRs seen for DRB1 alleles and the fewest for HLA-C alleles. For the cohort, immune exposure information was limited to CMV serostatus. In vitro tests confirmed that three of the cytomegalovirus-associated TCR beta chains recognize cytomegalovirus antigens. A further reported finding was that TCR beta sequences accurately predicted the HLA-A and HLA-B alleles for most subjects in the first cohort. A later genetic analysis associated a missense DCLRE1C variant with V-gene and J-gene trimming of TCR beta chains, and an independent cohort replicated the association. At a false discovery rate of 0.05, a later analysis linked under 20,000 TCR beta sequences to specific HLA alleles. Compared with the roughly 700-donor mean, donors in an Asian-associated ancestry cluster had fewer N-insertions in productive TCRs, according to a later genetic analysis. Some IMGT-functional V segments, including TRBV6-2 and TRBV6-3, could not be distinguished by the 87-base-pair reads and were therefore excluded. Cytomegalovirus status was reported to be diagnosed by the classifier with high specificity and sensitivity in both the original and validation cohorts. Most TCR sequences were observed very rarely across donors, whereas some public TCRs were present in many individuals. A later analysis found that HLA-associated TCR beta chains were more clonally expanded and had lower generation probabilities than equally common non-associated chains. A total of fewer than 200 TCR beta chains were listed by the study as associated with cytomegalovirus. HLA typing was unavailable for some donors at each locus, so association tests used only the typed subset. Several of the top co-occurrence clusters appeared to be linked to parvovirus B19, influenza, CMV and Epstein-Barr virus, according to a later analysis.

Library method: the immunoSEQ multiplex PCR assay. A mixture of 60 forward primers for TCR Vbeta segments and 13 reverse primers for TCR Jbeta segments was used in the multiplex PCR. The CDR3 region of rearranged TCR beta genes was amplified from genomic DNA by a multiplex PCR assay. The amplified TCR beta libraries were sequenced on the Illumina HiSeq System as 87-base-pair reads. The paper's processing steps were these. A later analysis tallied 80 million to 95 million unique TCR beta chains across the approximately 670 repertoires, and about 10 million of those chains were shared by two or more donors. Raw reads were error-corrected and collapsed into unique sequences by a nearest-neighbor algorithm in which closely related sequences were merged to remove PCR and sequencing errors. Alignment of CDR3 sequences to IMGT reference sequences was used to assign V, D and J gene segments. For a sequence to be retained, at least a six-nucleotide match to both a V gene segment and a J gene segment was required. Rearrangements were classified as productive when the CDR3 lacked stop codons and remained in frame with V and J, and all other rearrangements were classified as non-productive. Following IMGT convention, CDR3 was defined as the stretch from the second conserved V-encoded cysteine up to the conserved J-encoded phenylalanine. In an earlier analysis of more than 550 of the donors, sequences lacking an unambiguous match to a single V gene segment were excluded. In an earlier analysis of some 590 of the donors, V segments were called functional above 56.7% productive rearrangements and were called segregating when the between-donor standard deviation exceeded 5%. A statistical classification framework was built to diagnose cytomegalovirus status from the catalog of TCR beta chain sequences. V and J gene assignment, in a later analysis, came from comparing TCR nucleotide sequences with IMGT/GENE-DB human TR gene sequences. Using the TCRdist pipeline, a later analysis assigned CDR3 sequences along with most-parsimonious VDJ recombination scenarios. In a later analysis, each TCR beta chain was defined by its CDR3 amino acid sequence together with its V-gene family, and reads lacking a unique V-gene family were excluded. As a way to deal with suspected cross-contamination and a sequencing artifact, a later analysis dropped 450 to 600 nucleotide sequences that were highly shared and had low generation probability. In a later analysis, a clonal expansion index for each public chain was calculated from normalized within-repertoire ranks of inferred template counts. In a later analysis, generation probabilities were computed with a VDJ recombination model fitted to out-of-frame rearrangements, and the resulting probabilities were checked against IGoR. Hypergeometric tests were used in a later analysis to score TCR-TCR, TCR-HLA and TCR-CMV co-occurrence, with a repertoire-size bias correction applied to the TCR pairs. In a later analysis, false discovery rates were estimated by permuting HLA or CMV assignments 20 times. In a later analysis, co-occurring TCRs were grouped using DBSCAN, with TCRdist sequence similarity added in when clustering inside HLA-allele-positive subsets. Co-occurrence clustering excluded repertoires with fewer than 30,000 or more than 120,000 public chains, plus five with anomalous nucleotide sharing. TCRdb's version of the immuneACCESS table is confined to in-frame rearrangements and falls short of the full clone set. An unresolved V gene accounts for under half of the shortfall where checked; the remainder is of unknown origin. V and J calls and clone size are those listed in that table; D and trimming were worked out from the DNA. The sample has roughly 120,000 clones on record. Together, the top ten hold around 3.9% of the sample.

The cohort comprised some 700 healthy bone marrow donors. All cohort members were sampled while nominally healthy, although unrecorded immune exposures were likely present. The donor was CMV seronegative and was included in the group of several hundred seronegative cohort members. A peripheral blood sample was provided by each donor, and peripheral blood mononuclear cells were used for TCR beta sequencing. The Qiagen DNeasy Blood Extraction Kit was used to extract genomic DNA from the blood cell samples. From cysteine to phenylalanine, the CDR3 is 13 amino acids long. The entry retains the CDR3 DNA only, 39 bases that are in frame from base 1. At the junction V is shortened by 3 bases and J by 5 bases, with 11 bases in between. Looking up the germline V gene yields CDR1 SGHVS and CDR2 FQNEAQ. On this clone: Its antigen specificity is not known.

The receptor chain draws on TRBV7-8 and TRBJ2-7; TRBD2 is possibly the D segment (6 matching bases). Sequencing used PBMCs. The receptor was isolated from a man between 18 and 29 years old in good health and CMV-seronegative. The CDR3 reads CASSFGGYDEQYF. The sequenced DNA: TGTGCCAGCAGCTTCGGAGGGTACGACGAGCAGTACTTC.